Sequencing of this TCR beta chain was carried out in a study of lymphopenia after photon versus proton radiotherapy. After removal of 5 bases from V and 8 bases from J, the junction contained 6 bases not matched to a gene. The germline V gene encodes CDR1 MNHEY and CDR2 SVGAGI. The CDR3 has 14 amino acids. Study results and limitations: Larger post-nadir TCR diversity loss correlated inversely with survival in deceased patients. Proton therapy kept repertoires fairly stable, unlike photons, which gained effector/memory cells. After lymphocyte nadir, photon-treated repertoires showed oligoclonal expansion, especially CD8+ Temra.

Clones were sequenced by immunoSEQ multiplex PCR, and TCRdb holds only the in-frame ones, with some missing. The sample lists about 160,000 clones; 88% were seen once. On this clone: No antigen is known for it.

V and J are TRBV6-5 and TRBJ1-4, with TRBD1 matching over 9 bases. Sequenced material: peripheral blood, taken from a patient treated with photon-based radiotherapy. This receptor was identified in a man over 45 with gastric cancer. CDR3 in DNA: TGTGCCAGCAGTCGTCGGACAGGGGACGAAAAACTGTTTTTT. This sequence encodes CASSRRTGDEKLFF.